This T cell receptor beta chain is drawn from a study of T cell responses to AZD1222 COVID-19 vaccine. Study results and caveats: Of the AZD1222 recipients, only 5 to 7 were seropositive at baseline. The CD4 TCRs associated with vaccination extended across spike and predominated at 160-218 and 743-854.

A word on this clone: The antigen is unknown.

Germline V lookup: CDR1 SGHNT, CDR2 YENEEA. This CDR3 comprises 15 residues. The V gene lost 5 bases and the J gene lost 6 bases, with 16 bases spanning the gap. Repertoires were generated with immunoSEQ multiplex PCR, while TCRdb's copy carries only in-frame clones and drops some. The sample shows over 150,000 clones, about nine tenths of them seen only once. The clonotype comes from an adult in good health. This rearrangement joins TRBV11-3 to TRBJ2-2; a possible D gene is TRBD2 (7 bases). The sample consisted of peripheral blood, taken on day 0 of AZD1222 vaccination. The CDR3 protein is CASSPTGRGSGELFF. The CDR3 DNA reads TGTGCCAGCAGCCCTACAGGGAGGGGGTCCGGGGAGCTGTTTTTT.